The count of the clone carrying this TCR beta chain is one. What it binds is unknown. These data are taken from a study of T-cell memory formation after mild COVID-19. General observations from the study: Day 15 to 85 contractors were CD4/CD8 balanced; later expanders leaned CD4+.

TCRdb re-derived calls from the 5' RACE reads in MiXCR, one entry per CDR3 protein. The table includes 250,000 to 350,000 distinct CDR3 sequences, roughly 15% detected once. The length of the CDR3 is 14 residues. V dropped 3 bases and J dropped 5 bases, with 11 bases sitting between them. The germline CDR1 and CDR2 sequences are SGDLS and YYNGEE. Specimen: PBMCs or a T cell subset sorted from them (not recorded which). The sequence was collected from a man in his late teens or twenties who had mild COVID-19 (a few samples of this study predate the infection). Cell type and time point are not known. The rearrangement joins TRBV9 to TRBJ2-2; D ambiguous. CDR3 protein: CASSAPLKTGELFF. CDR3 DNA: TGTGCCAGCAGCGCCCCTTTAAAGACCGGGGAGCTGTTTTTT. Full variable domain (outside the CDR3, taken from reference TRBV9 and TRBJ2-2): DSGVTQTPKHLITATGQRVTLRCSPRSGDLSVYWYQQSLDQGLQFLIQYYNGEERAKGNILERFSAQQFPDLHSELNLSSLELGDSALYFCASSAPLKTGELFFGEGSRLTVL.